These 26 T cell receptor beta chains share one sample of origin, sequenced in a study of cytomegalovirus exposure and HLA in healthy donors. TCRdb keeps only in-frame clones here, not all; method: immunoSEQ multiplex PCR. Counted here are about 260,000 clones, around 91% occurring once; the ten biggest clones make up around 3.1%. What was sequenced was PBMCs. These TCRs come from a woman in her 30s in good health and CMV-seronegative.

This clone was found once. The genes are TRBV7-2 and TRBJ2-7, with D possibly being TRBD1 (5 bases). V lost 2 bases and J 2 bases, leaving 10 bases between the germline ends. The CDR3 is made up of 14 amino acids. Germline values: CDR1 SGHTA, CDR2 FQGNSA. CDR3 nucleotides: TGTGCCAGCAGCTTAAAGGGGCTCGCCTACGAGCAGTACTTC. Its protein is CASSLKGLAYEQYF.

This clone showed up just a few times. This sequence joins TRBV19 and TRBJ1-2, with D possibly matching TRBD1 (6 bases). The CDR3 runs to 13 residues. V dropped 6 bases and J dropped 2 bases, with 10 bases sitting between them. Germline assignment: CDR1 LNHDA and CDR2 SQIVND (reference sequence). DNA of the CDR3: TGTGCCAGTAGCTCCGGGACAAACTATGGCTACACCTTC. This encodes CASSSGTNYGYTF.

CDR3 sequence reads: CASSFMGGLAYEQYF. The CDR3 coding sequence is TGTGCCAGCAGCTTTATGGGCGGGTTGGCCTACGAGCAGTACTTC. V usage is TRBV7-2 and J usage is TRBJ2-7; D is possibly TRBD2 (5 bases). CDR3 length equals 15 residues. The ends were cut back, 3 bases at V and 2 bases at J, with 14 bases in the middle. CDR1 and CDR2 from the germline V gene are SGHTA and FQGNSA. The complete variable domain, with remaining parts taken from reference TRBV7-2 and TRBJ2-7, reads GAGVSQSPSNKVTEKGKDVELRCDPISGHTALYWYRQSLGQGLEFLIYFQGNSAPDKSGLPSDRFSAERTGGSVSTLTIQRTQQEDSAVYLCASSFMGGLAYEQYFGPGTRLTVT.

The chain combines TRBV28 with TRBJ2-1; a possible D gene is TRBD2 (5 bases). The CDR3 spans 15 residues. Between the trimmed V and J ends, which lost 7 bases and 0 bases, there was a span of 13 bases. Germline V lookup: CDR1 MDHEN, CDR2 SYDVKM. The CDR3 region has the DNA TGTGCCAGCACCCCAAGCGGATCCTCCTACAATGAGCAGTTCTTC. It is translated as CASTPSGSSYNEQFF.

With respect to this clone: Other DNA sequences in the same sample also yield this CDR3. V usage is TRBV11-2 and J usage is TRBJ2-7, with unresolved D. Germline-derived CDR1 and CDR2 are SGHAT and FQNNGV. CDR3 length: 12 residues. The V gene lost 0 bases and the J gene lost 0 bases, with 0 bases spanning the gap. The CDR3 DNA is TGTGCCAGCAGCTTAGACTCCTACGAGCAGTACTTC. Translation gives CASSLDSYEQYF.

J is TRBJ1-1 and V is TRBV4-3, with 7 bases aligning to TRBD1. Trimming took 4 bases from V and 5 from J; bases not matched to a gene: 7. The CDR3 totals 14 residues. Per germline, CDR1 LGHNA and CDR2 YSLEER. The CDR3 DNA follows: TGCGCCAGCAGCCTTCACAGGGGTCGAACTGAAGCTTTCTTT. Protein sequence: CASSLHRGRTEAFF.

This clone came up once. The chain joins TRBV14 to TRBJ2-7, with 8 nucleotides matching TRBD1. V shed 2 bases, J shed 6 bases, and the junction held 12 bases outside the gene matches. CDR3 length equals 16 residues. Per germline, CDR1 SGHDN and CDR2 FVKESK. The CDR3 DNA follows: TGTGCCAGCAGCCAACCCTCCCGGACAGGGCAGGTCGAGCAGTACTTC. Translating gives CASSQPSRTGQVEQYF.

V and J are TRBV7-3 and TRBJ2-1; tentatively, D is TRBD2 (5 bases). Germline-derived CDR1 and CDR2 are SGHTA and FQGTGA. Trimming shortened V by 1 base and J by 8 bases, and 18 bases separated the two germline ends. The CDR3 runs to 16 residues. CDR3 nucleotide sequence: TGTGCCAGCAGCTTAAGGTACGCGGCTGAGGAGGATGAGCAGTTCTTC. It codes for CASSLRYAAEEDEQFF.

CDR3 coding DNA: TGCGCCAGCAGCTTGGAAACTAGCGGGAGGGCCGGCGATACGCAGTATTTT. It encodes CASSLETSGRAGDTQYF. V and J are TRBV5-1 and TRBJ2-3; 13 bases are shared with TRBD2. This CDR3 region has 17 residues. The J segment lost 6 bases and the V segment lost 0 bases, leaving 7 bases of the junction unmatched. Germline V gives CDR1 SGHRS, CDR2 YFSETQ.

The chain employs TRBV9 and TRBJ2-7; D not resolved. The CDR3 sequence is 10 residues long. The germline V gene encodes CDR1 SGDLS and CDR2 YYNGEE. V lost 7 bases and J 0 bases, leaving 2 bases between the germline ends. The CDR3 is CASPSYEQYF. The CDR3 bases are TGTGCCAGCCCCTCCTACGAGCAGTACTTC.

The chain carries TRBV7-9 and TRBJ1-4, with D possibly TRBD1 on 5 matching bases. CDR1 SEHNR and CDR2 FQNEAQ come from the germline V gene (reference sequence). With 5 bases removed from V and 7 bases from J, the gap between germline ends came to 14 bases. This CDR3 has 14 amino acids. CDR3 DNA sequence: TGTGCCAGCAGCCAAGGGCAGGGAGGTGAAAAACTGTTTTTT. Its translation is CASSQGQGGEKLFF.

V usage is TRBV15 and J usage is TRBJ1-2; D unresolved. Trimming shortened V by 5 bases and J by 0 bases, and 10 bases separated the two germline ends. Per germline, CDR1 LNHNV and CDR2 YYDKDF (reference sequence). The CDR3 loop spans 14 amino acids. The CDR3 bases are TGTGCCACCAGCTCAAAACGAACTAACTATGGCTACACCTTC. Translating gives CATSSKRTNYGYTF.

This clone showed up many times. This chain's CDR3 is CASGRSGWETQYF. CDR3 DNA sequence: TGTGCCAGCGGCCGAAGTGGATGGGAGACCCAGTACTTC. The chain combines TRBV6-5 with TRBJ2-5; D remains unclear. From germline, CDR1 is MNHEY and CDR2 SVGAGI. This CDR3 region has 13 residues. The ends were cut back, 8 bases at V and 5 bases at J, with 15 bases in the middle.

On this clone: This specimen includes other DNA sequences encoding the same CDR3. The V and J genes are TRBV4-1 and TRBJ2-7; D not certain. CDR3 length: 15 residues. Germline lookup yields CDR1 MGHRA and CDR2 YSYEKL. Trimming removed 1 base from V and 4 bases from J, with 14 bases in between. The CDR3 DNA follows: TGCGCCAGCAGCCAAGTTGACTCCTTTTCTTACGAGCAGTACTTC. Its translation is CASSQVDSFSYEQYF.

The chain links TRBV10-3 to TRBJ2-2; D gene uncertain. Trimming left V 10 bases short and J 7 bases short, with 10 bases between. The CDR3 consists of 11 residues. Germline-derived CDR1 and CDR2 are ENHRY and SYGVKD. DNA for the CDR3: TGTGCCACCCAACGATTCGGGGAGCTGTTTTTT. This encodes CATQRFGELFF.

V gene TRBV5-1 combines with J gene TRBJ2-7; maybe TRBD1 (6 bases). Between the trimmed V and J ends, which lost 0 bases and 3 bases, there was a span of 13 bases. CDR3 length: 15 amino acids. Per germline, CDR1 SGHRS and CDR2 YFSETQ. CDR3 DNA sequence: TGCGCCAGCAGCTTGGCACAGGGAATCGGCTACGAGCAGTACTTC. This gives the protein CASSLAQGIGYEQYF. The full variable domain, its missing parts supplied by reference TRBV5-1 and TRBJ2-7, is KAGVTQTPRYLIKTRGQQVTLSCSPISGHRSVSWYQQTPGQGLQFLFEYFSETQRNKGNFPGRFSGRQFSNSRSEMNVSTLELGDSALYLCASSLAQGIGYEQYFGPGTRLTVT.

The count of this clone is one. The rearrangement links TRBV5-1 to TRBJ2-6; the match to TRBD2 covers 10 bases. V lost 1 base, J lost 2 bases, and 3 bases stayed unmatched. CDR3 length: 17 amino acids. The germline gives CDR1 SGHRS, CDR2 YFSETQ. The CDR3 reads CASSLTGLAAGANVLTF. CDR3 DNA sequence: TGCGCCAGCAGCTTGACAGGACTAGCGGCTGGGGCCAACGTCCTGACTTTC.

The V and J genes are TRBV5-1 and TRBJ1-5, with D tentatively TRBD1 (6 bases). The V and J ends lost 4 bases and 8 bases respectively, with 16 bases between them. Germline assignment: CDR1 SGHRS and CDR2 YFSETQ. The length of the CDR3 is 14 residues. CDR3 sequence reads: CASSPGGGQEPQHF. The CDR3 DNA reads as TGCGCCAGCAGCCCGGGAGGGGGGCAGGAGCCCCAGCATTTT.

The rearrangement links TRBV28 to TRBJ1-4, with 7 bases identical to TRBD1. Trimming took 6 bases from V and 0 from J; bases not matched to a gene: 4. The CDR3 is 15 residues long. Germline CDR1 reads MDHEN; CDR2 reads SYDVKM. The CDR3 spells CASRPQGATNEKLFF. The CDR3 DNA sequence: TGTGCCAGCAGGCCGCAGGGGGCAACTAATGAAAAACTGTTTTTT.

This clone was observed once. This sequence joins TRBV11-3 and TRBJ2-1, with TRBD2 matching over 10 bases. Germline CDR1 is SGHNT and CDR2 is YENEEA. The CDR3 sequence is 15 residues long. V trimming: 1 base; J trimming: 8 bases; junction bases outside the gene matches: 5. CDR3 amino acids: CASSLALAGVYEQFF. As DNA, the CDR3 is TGTGCCAGCAGCTTAGCCCTAGCGGGAGTTTATGAGCAGTTCTTC.

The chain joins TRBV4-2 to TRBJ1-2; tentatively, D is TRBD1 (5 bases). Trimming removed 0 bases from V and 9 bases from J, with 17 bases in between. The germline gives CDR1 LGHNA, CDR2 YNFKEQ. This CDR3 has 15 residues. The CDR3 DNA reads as TGTGCCAGCAGCCAAGAATGGGGGGGACCCGATCGCTACACCTTC. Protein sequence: CASSQEWGGPDRYTF.

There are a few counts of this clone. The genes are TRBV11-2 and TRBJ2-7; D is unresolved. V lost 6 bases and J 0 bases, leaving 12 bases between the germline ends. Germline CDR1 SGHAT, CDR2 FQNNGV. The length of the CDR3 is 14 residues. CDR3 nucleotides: TGTGCCAGCAGGGCGATGGACGGCTCCTACGAGCAGTACTTC. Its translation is CASRAMDGSYEQYF.

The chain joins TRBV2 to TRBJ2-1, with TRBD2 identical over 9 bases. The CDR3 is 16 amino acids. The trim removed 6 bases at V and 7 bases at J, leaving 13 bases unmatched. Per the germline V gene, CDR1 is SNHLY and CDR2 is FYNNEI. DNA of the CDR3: TGTGCCAGCAGGGTTCCTGCGGGAGGGGCGAGGAATGAGCAGTTCTTC. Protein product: CASRVPAGGARNEQFF.

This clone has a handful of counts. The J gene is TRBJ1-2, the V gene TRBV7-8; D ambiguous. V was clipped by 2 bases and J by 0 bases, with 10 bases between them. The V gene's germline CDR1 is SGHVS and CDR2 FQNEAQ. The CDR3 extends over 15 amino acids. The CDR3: CASSLLATANYGYTF. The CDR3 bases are TGTGCCAGCAGCTTACTTGCCACAGCTAACTATGGCTACACCTTC.

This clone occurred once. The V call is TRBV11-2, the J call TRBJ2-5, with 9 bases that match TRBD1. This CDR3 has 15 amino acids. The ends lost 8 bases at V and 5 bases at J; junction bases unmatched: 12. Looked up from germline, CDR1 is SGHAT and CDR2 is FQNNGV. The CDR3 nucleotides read TGTGCCAGCCGAGCCCGACAGGGGGGTAAGGAGACCCAGTACTTC. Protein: CASRARQGGKETQYF.

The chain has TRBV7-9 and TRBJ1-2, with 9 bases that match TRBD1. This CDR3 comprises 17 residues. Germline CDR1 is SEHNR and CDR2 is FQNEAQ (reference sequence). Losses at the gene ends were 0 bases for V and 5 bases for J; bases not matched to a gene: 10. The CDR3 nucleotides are TGTGCCAGCAGCTTAGCCTACCGGGACAGGGTCGATTATGGCTACACCTTC. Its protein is CASSLAYRDRVDYGYTF.